There are many counts of the clone carrying this TCR beta chain. Its antigen remains unidentified. These data come from a study of response to subunit inactivated influenza vaccine. Study results and caveats: Authors suggested each seasonal flu vaccination may recruit only limited numbers of new T cells.

The length of the CDR3 is 19 residues. The germline CDR1 and CDR2 sequences are ENHRY and SYGVKD. Trimming removed 0 bases from V and 0 bases from J; junction bases left unmatched: 6. From the RT-PCR reads, TCRdb called clonotypes with MiXCR, one entry per CDR3 protein. The sample has approximately 700,000 distinct CDR3 sequences, 15% to 19% seen once. This chain uses TRBV10-3 with TRBJ2-1, with 12 bases fitting TRBD2. The receptor was derived from a man aged 45 to 65 who received an inactivated influenza vaccine. The source was PBMCs from blood, collected about 12 days after vaccination. CDR3 in DNA: TGTGCCATCAGTGAGTCTACTAGCGGGAGGCGCAGCTCCTACAATGAGCAGTTCTTC. The encoded protein is CAISESTSGRRSSYNEQFF.